The 21 T cell receptor beta chains given below trace back to one sample, sequenced in a study of blood T cell repertoires in COVID-19. The data were produced by immunoSEQ multiplex PCR, yet TCRdb's version contains in-frame clones alone and is incomplete. The sample carries 110,000 to 150,000 clones, about 80% recorded once. Specimen: PBMCs or T cells enriched from blood (not recorded which). These receptors originate from a man between 50 and 59 years old who had recovered from COVID-19.

The rearrangement joins TRBV7-2 to TRBJ1-6; D not resolved. Germline V CDR1 and CDR2: SGHTA, FQGNSA. Between the trimmed V and J ends, which lost 2 bases and 9 bases, there was a span of 14 bases. This CDR3 comprises 15 residues. CDR3 bases: TGTGCCAGCAGCTTATCAGCGGGCTCGGCTTCACCCCTCCACTTT. Translating gives CASSLSAGSASPLHF.

The V and J genes are TRBV5-1 and TRBJ2-2; TRBD2 might be the D (5 bases). V lost 4 bases and J 0 bases, leaving 16 bases between the germline ends. This CDR3 region has 17 residues. Germline lookup yields CDR1 SGHRS and CDR2 YFSETQ. CDR3 region: CASSLPKAVANTGELFF. Written as DNA, the CDR3 is TGCGCCAGCAGCCTACCTAAAGCGGTCGCGAACACCGGGGAGCTGTTTTTT.

The rearrangement links TRBV6-2 or TRBV6-3 to TRBJ1-6; the D is unclear. Germline CDR1 MNHEY, CDR2 SVGEGT. V was trimmed by 5 bases and J by 7 bases, leaving 9 bases between them. The CDR3 spans 13 residues. The chain's CDR3 is CASSDQENSPLHF. The CDR3 DNA sequence: TGTGCCAGCAGTGACCAGGAAAATTCACCCCTCCACTTT.

The chain has TRBV28 and TRBJ2-5; a possible D gene is TRBD1 (5 bases). The CDR3 runs 15 residues. Germline loops: CDR1 MDHEN, CDR2 SYDVKM. The germline V and J ends were trimmed by 5 bases and 5 bases, with 18 bases remaining between them. The CDR3 loop is CASSEQDGRFETQYF. The CDR3 DNA reads TGTGCCAGCAGTGAACAGGATGGACGCTTTGAGACCCAGTACTTC. The variable domain in full, completed from reference TRBV28 and TRBJ2-5, reads DVKVTQSSRYLVKRTGEKVFLECVQDMDHENMFWYRQDPGLGLRLIYFSYDVKMKEKGDIPEGYSVSREKKERFSLILESASTNQTSMYLCASSEQDGRFETQYFGPGTRLLVL.

J is TRBJ2-1 and V is TRBV7-3; possibly TRBD1 for D (5 bases). The V gene's germline CDR1 is SGHTA and CDR2 FQGTGA. Trimming took off 3 bases at V and 6 bases at J, with 6 bases between the two ends. The CDR3 extends over 12 amino acids. In DNA form, the CDR3 reads TGTGCCAGCAGCTTGGGGCGCAATGAGCAGTTCTTC. Amino acids: CASSLGRNEQFF.

V and J are TRBV6-5 and TRBJ2-2; D is unresolved. The CDR3 has 14 amino acids. Germline V CDR1 and CDR2: MNHEY, SVGAGI. The V and J ends lost 8 bases and 1 base respectively, with 11 bases between them. The CDR3 DNA follows: TGTGCCAGCTCCCGGAGCCGGAACACCGGGGAGCTGTTTTTT. Its translation is CASSRSRNTGELFF.

Comment on this clone: A junction boundary mismatches the germline segment, possibly from a read error. The gene calls are TRBV7-7 and TRBJ1-1; 11 bases are shared with TRBD1. Germline values: CDR1 SSHAT, CDR2 FNYEAQ (reference sequence). The CDR3 extends over 16 amino acids. The CDR3 spells CASSMWTGGADTEAFF. Written as DNA, the CDR3 is TGTGCTAGCAGCATGTGGACAGGGGGCGCAGACACTGAAGCTTTCTTT.

V and J are TRBV5-4 and TRBJ2-5, with 13 bases lining up with TRBD2. Looked up from germline, CDR1 is SGHNT and CDR2 is YYREEE (reference sequence). The CDR3 length is 16 residues. V was pared by 4 bases and J by 8 bases, with 11 bases of the junction left unmatched. The CDR3 coding sequence is TGTGCCAGCAGCGCAACGGCGACTAGCGGGGGGCCTACCCAGTACTTC. This translates into CASSATATSGGPTQYF.

V gene TRBV20-1 combines with J gene TRBJ1-5, with TRBD1 as a possible D gene (5 bases). V was trimmed by 3 bases and J by 12 bases, leaving 9 bases between them. CDR3 length equals 10 residues. Germline values: CDR1 DFQATT, CDR2 SNEGSKA (reference sequence). This CDR3 reads CSASGQGQHF. The CDR3 region has the DNA TGCAGTGCTAGTGGTCAGGGCCAGCATTTT.

The CDR3 sequence: CASRLDRLSEKLFF. The CDR3 coding sequence is TGTGCCAGCAGACTCGACAGGCTTTCTGAAAAACTGTTTTTT. This sequence joins TRBV5-8 and TRBJ1-4; possibly TRBD1 for D (6 bases). Between the trimmed V and J ends, which lost 5 bases and 7 bases, there was a span of 15 bases. Germline CDR1 SGHTS, CDR2 YDEGEE. The CDR3 covers 14 residues.

The V and J genes are TRBV11-2 and TRBJ1-4; TRBD1 agrees at 8 bases. Germline assignment: CDR1 SGHAT and CDR2 FQNNGV. The CDR3 runs to 17 residues. V shed 6 bases and J 0 bases; nucleotides not matched to a gene: 9. The CDR3 is CASSSTGVPSTNEKLFF. CDR3 DNA: TGTGCCAGCAGTTCGACAGGGGTCCCTTCAACTAATGAAAAACTGTTTTTT.

The rearrangement links TRBV9 to TRBJ2-5; D might be TRBD1 (7 bases). The V gene's germline CDR1 is SGDLS and CDR2 YYNGEE. V was cut by 1 base and J by 4 bases, with 14 bases left in between. This CDR3 is 15 amino acids long. The CDR3 reads CASSVQGGGGETQYF. The CDR3 DNA is TGTGCCAGCAGCGTACAGGGGGGTGGCGGAGAGACCCAGTACTTC.

J is TRBJ2-3 and V is TRBV24-1, with 9 bases matching TRBD2. The germline V gene has CDR1 KGHDR and CDR2 SFDVKD. The length of the CDR3 is 16 residues. V was pared by 2 bases and J by 8 bases, with 10 bases of the junction left unmatched. CDR3 residues: CATSDWSSGVPGTQYF. CDR3 DNA sequence: TGTGCCACCAGTGATTGGTCTAGCGGGGTCCCGGGTACGCAGTATTTT.

A few counts support this clone. The chain couples TRBV7-6 to TRBJ1-4, with TRBD1 as a possible D gene (6 bases). Germline CDR1 is SGHVS and CDR2 is FNYEAQ. The CDR3 consists of 13 residues. Trimming stripped 5 bases from V and 5 bases from J, with 9 bases between. CDR3: CASSGTRNEKLFF. CDR3 DNA: TGTGCCAGCAGCGGGACAAGAAATGAAAAACTGTTTTTT.

J is TRBJ1-6 and V is TRBV5-1; 11 nucleotides line up with TRBD1. CDR1 and CDR2 from the germline V gene are SGHRS and YFSETQ. The CDR3 contains 20 residues. V gave up 4 bases and J gave up 1 base; unmatched junction bases: 13. CDR3 residues: CASSIGQGASFGSYNSPLHF. As DNA, the CDR3 is TGCGCCAGCAGCATAGGACAGGGGGCGTCTTTCGGGTCCTATAATTCACCCCTCCACTTT.

The CDR3: CASSPPNRGQGASGANVLTF. DNA of the CDR3: TGTGCCAGCAGCCCACCCAACCGCGGACAGGGGGCATCTGGGGCCAACGTCCTGACTTTC. The rearrangement joins TRBV5-4 to TRBJ2-6; 11 bases map to TRBD1. Per germline, CDR1 SGHNT and CDR2 YYREEE (reference sequence). The V segment lost 4 bases and the J segment 1 base; nucleotides outside the gene matches: 13. This CDR3 comprises 20 residues.

This clone was picked up many times. The CDR3 DNA reads as TGTGCCAGCAGCTTCTGGACGGGGGAAAAACTGTTTTTT. Its protein product is CASSFWTGEKLFF. The chain couples TRBV14 to TRBJ1-4; D ambiguous. With 5 bases removed from V and 8 bases from J, the gap between germline ends came to 12 bases. Per germline, CDR1 SGHDN and CDR2 FVKESK. The CDR3 length is 13 residues. The full variable domain, its missing parts supplied by reference TRBV14 and TRBJ1-4, is EAGVTQFPSHSVIEKGQTVTLRCDPISGHDNLYWYRRVMGKEIKFLLHFVKESKQDESGMPNNRFLAERTGGTYSTLKVQPAELEDSGVYFCASSFWTGEKLFFGSGTQLSVL.

V usage is TRBV7-2 and J usage is TRBJ1-5; 7 nucleotides line up with TRBD1. V shed 5 bases and J 4 bases; nucleotides not matched to a gene: 14. Germline V lookup: CDR1 SGHTA, CDR2 FQGNSA. CDR3 length: 17 residues. CDR3 sequence reads: CASSTRTGQLPNQPQHF. CDR3 DNA: TGTGCCAGCAGCACCCGGACAGGCCAACTACCGAATCAGCCCCAGCATTTT.

This rearrangement joins TRBV5-1 to TRBJ1-3; 7 bases align to TRBD1. The ends lost 5 bases at V and 4 bases at J; junction bases unmatched: 6. The germline V gene has CDR1 SGHRS and CDR2 YFSETQ. The CDR3 extends over 14 amino acids. The CDR3 reads CASRNDRAGNTIYF. CDR3 DNA: TGCGCCAGCAGAAACGACAGGGCCGGAAACACCATATATTTT.

The rearrangement joins TRBV9 to TRBJ2-3; 10 bases are shared with TRBD2. The CDR3 runs 17 residues. Germline CDR1 is SGDLS and CDR2 is YYNGEE. Losses at the gene ends were 0 bases for V and 2 bases for J; bases not matched to a gene: 6. This CDR3 is CASSVAIGLAATDTQYF. The CDR3 DNA follows: TGTGCCAGCAGCGTAGCTATAGGACTAGCGGCCACAGATACGCAGTATTTT.

The chain joins TRBV7-9 to TRBJ2-3; TRBD2 aligns across 10 bases. The CDR3 is 15 residues long. CDR1 is SEHNR, CDR2 FQNEAQ, per germline (reference sequence). V lost 4 bases, J lost 6 bases, and 7 bases stayed unmatched. CDR3 DNA: TGTGCCAGCAGCTCCCGGACTAGCGGCAAGGATACGCAGTATTTT. This encodes CASSSRTSGKDTQYF.